The 6 T cell receptor beta chains below all came from one sample that was sequenced in a study of T cells in Graves' hyperthyroidism and ophthalmopathy. RNA transcripts were the template for amplifying TCR beta CDR3 regions. Primed by the HTBI set, a first-round RT-PCR was run on the TCR CDR3. MiXCR, run by TCRdb on the multiplex PCR reads, gives a single entry per CDR3 protein. The sample includes around 400,000 distinct CDR3 sequences, roughly an eighth of them seen just once. The sample comprised blood. The receptor set was obtained from a woman aged 18-35 years with Graves' hyperthyroidism.

The table lists this clonotype with many counts. V is TRBV20-1 and J is TRBJ2-5, with 13 bases fitting TRBD2. This CDR3 spans 15 amino acids. Germline trimming cut 3 bases from V and 5 bases from J; bases unmatched to any gene: 6. Per the germline V gene, CDR1 is DFQATT and CDR2 is SNEGSKA (reference sequence). The CDR3 loop reads CSARGTSGEAETQYF. The CDR3 nucleotides are TGCAGTGCTAGGGGGACTAGCGGGGAGGCGGAGACCCAGTACTTC.

The V and J genes are TRBV10-3 and TRBJ2-7, with D possibly TRBD1 on 6 matching bases. V lost 3 bases to trimming and J lost 0 bases, with 12 bases between them. The CDR3 consists of 15 residues. Germline CDR1 is ENHRY and CDR2 is SYGVKD. CDR3 DNA sequence: TGTGCCATCAGTGATGGGAACAGGGTCTCCTACGAGCAGTACTTC. It encodes CAISDGNRVSYEQYF.

This clonotype has at least ten counts. V and J are TRBV7-8 and TRBJ2-7; D perhaps matches TRBD2 (6 bases). The CDR3 is 17 residues long. The V end lost 1 base, the J end lost 2 bases, and 18 bases lay between the germline ends. Germline assignment: CDR1 SGHVS and CDR2 FQNEAQ. The CDR3 DNA reads as TGTGCCAGCAGCTTAGATCGGGACGGCGGGGCTACCTACGAGCAGTACTTC. Translation gives CASSLDRDGGATYEQYF.

This clonotype appeared many times. This sequence joins TRBV7-9 and TRBJ2-3; 7 bases agree with TRBD2. This CDR3 contains 14 residues. Germline CDR1 and CDR2: SEHNR and FQNEAQ (reference sequence). The V and J ends lost 3 bases and 4 bases, in that order; junction bases with no gene match: 4. This CDR3 is CASSFGGSSDTQYF. CDR3 DNA sequence: TGTGCCAGCAGCTTTGGCGGGAGTTCAGATACGCAGTATTTT.

This clonotype appeared many times. V gene TRBV20-1 combines with J gene TRBJ1-1, with a weak D call TRBD1 (6 bases). The CDR3 has 13 residues. Germline assignment: CDR1 DFQATT and CDR2 SNEGSKA (reference sequence). Trimming stripped 3 bases from V and 2 bases from J, with 10 bases between. The CDR3 DNA reads TGCAGTGCTAGTGACAGGAGAAACACTGAAGCTTTCTTT. It codes for CSASDRRNTEAFF.

This clonotype has a count of ten or more. The chain links TRBV4-1 to TRBJ1-2, with D possibly being TRBD1 (5 bases). The ends were cut back, 1 base at V and 7 bases at J, with 19 bases in the middle. This CDR3 is built from 16 residues. CDR1 MGHRA and CDR2 YSYEKL come from the germline V gene. This CDR3 is CASSQVAGEGQGGYTF. Written as DNA, the CDR3 is TGCGCCAGCAGCCAAGTGGCGGGAGAGGGGCAAGGTGGCTACACCTTC.